This paragraph reports one T cell receptor (beta chain). This sample was taken from a study of CD8 T cells in Susac syndrome. Germline values: CDR1 SQVTM, CDR2 ANQGSEA. V lost 6 bases to trimming and J lost 2 bases; unmatched junction nucleotides: 10. The CDR3 consists of 15 residues. It was with random hexamers that about 0.45 to 1 ug RNA was reverse transcribed. TCRdb reanalysed the immunoSEQ multiplex PCR reads using MiXCR and keeps one entry per CDR3 protein. The sample holds 200,000 or so distinct CDR3 sequences, 90% to 96% seen once. The sample was CD4+ T cells from PBMCs. The rearrangement uses TRBV29-1 and TRBJ2-1; 7 bases map to TRBD2. This clonotype was obtained from a human donor with multiple sclerosis. The CDR3 region has the DNA TGCAGCGTGAACGGGCTAGCGGTCGCCTACAATGAGCAGTTCTTC. Translation: CSVNGLAVAYNEQFF.